Sequencing of this T cell receptor beta chain was carried out in a study of a mutant IDH1 vaccine in newly diagnosed glioma. Study-level background: The start of vaccination came 4-6 weeks after radiotherapy alone, or with temozolomide cycles. Earlier therapy was either radiotherapy, temozolomide, or both, and most got both. V12 came at week 35, V13 at week 47.

Sequenced by immunoSEQ multiplex PCR; TCRdb stores in-frame clones only, minus some. The table shows about 94,000 clones, with roughly 89% occurring only once. As to time point: week 47, end of study. One vaccine dose held 300 ug of mutant IDH1 20-mer peptide and came with topical imiquimod. To note about this clone: The antigen is not known.

This TCR came from a woman aged 45-65 years with glioma. Sequenced material: PBMCs, taken from a glioma patient whose treatment included an IDH1 peptide vaccine.

CDR3 DNA: TGCGCCAGCAGCCCATGGACAGGGGCGAACACCGGGGAGCTGTTTTTT. It yields the protein CASSPWTGANTGELFF. The chain has TRBV5-1 and TRBJ2-2; TRBD1 matches 9 bases. From germline, CDR1 is SGHRS and CDR2 YFSETQ. Losses at the gene ends were 4 bases for V and 0 bases for J; bases not matched to a gene: 4. The CDR3 is 16 residues long.